The 30 T cell receptor beta chains listed next were all sequenced from one sample in a study of blood T cell repertoires in COVID-19. Measured with immunoSEQ multiplex PCR; TCRdb has only the in-frame clones, and not every one. This sample has under 200,000 clones, with roughly 84% found just once. Sequencing input: peripheral blood. All receptors come from a human donor in a cohort sampled during active COVID-19.

The rearrangement uses TRBV10-3 and TRBJ2-7; D perhaps matches TRBD2 (6 bases). This CDR3 has 14 amino acids. In germline, CDR1 is ENHRY, CDR2 SYGVKD. Trimming pared 5 bases from V and 7 bases from J, leaving 18 bases between. The DNA of the CDR3 is TGTGCCATCAGTCTTTCTATCGGGAGCGAAGAGCAGTACTTC. It translates to CAISLSIGSEEQYF.

The V and J genes are TRBV9 and TRBJ2-3; 11 positions agree with TRBD2. The CDR3 runs to 16 residues. Losses at the gene ends were 4 bases for V and 4 bases for J; bases not matched to a gene: 8. CDR1 SGDLS and CDR2 YYNGEE come from the germline V gene. The CDR3 DNA follows: TGTGCCAGCAGCCCCCGTGGTAGCGGGGGGGCAGATACGCAGTATTTT. Encoded protein: CASSPRGSGGADTQYF.

The chain has TRBV15 and TRBJ2-7, with 7 bases aligning to TRBD2. CDR3 length equals 16 residues. In germline, CDR1 is LNHNV, CDR2 YYDKDF (reference sequence). V shed 0 bases, J shed 3 bases, and the junction held 8 bases outside the gene matches. The CDR3 region is CATSRDGREGGYEQYF. CDR3 DNA: TGTGCCACCAGCAGAGATGGCAGGGAGGGCGGCTACGAGCAGTACTTC.

This chain uses TRBV11-1 with TRBJ2-7, with TRBD2 matching 7 bases. The CDR3 contains 15 residues. Germline CDR1 SGHAT, CDR2 FQDESV (reference sequence). V trimming: 5 bases; J trimming: 0 bases; junction bases outside the gene matches: 7. The CDR3 coding sequence is TGTGCCAGCAGCCGGTCGACTAGCTCCTCCTACGAGCAGTACTTC. Protein product: CASSRSTSSSYEQYF.

The chain carries TRBV19 and TRBJ2-3; D perhaps matches TRBD2 (6 bases). V was trimmed by 3 bases and J by 1 base, leaving 11 bases between them. Germline lookup yields CDR1 LNHDA and CDR2 SQIVND (reference sequence). The CDR3 consists of 15 residues. CDR3 nucleotides: TGTGCCAGTAGTATTCGGGGAGGAGGCACAGATACGCAGTATTTT. This translates into CASSIRGGGTDTQYF.

This clone was seen a few times. This chain uses TRBV6-5 with TRBJ2-7, with 7 bases aligning to TRBD1. V lost 4 bases to trimming and J lost 3 bases; unmatched junction nucleotides: 6. The CDR3 extends over 14 amino acids. Germline lookup yields CDR1 MNHEY and CDR2 SVGAGI. Written as DNA, the CDR3 is TGTGCCAGCAGTTCAGACAGGGCCCACTACGAGCAGTACTTC. It is translated as CASSSDRAHYEQYF.

This clone has just a few counts. V gene TRBV5-1 combines with J gene TRBJ1-2; 9 bases are a match to TRBD1. There are 14 residues in the CDR3. Germline V CDR1 and CDR2: SGHRS, YFSETQ. V shed 4 bases and J 8 bases; nucleotides not matched to a gene: 9. CDR3 loop: CASSETGGAEGYTF. In DNA, the CDR3 is TGCGCCAGCAGCGAAACAGGGGGCGCGGAGGGCTACACCTTC.

V gene TRBV21-1 combines with J gene TRBJ1-5; TRBD1, the table's D call, lacks a check against the DNA. TRBV21-1 is a recognized pseudogene. This CDR3 is 17 amino acids long. DNA for the CDR3: TGTGCCAGCAGCAAAAGATGCGAAGTGGCAGGGATGAAGCCCCAGCATTTT. It is translated as CASSKRCEVAGMKPQHF.

The chain couples TRBV9 to TRBJ1-1; D ambiguous. The length of the CDR3 is 14 residues. V was clipped by 0 bases and J by 1 base, with 7 bases between them. From germline, CDR1 is SGDLS and CDR2 YYNGEE. The CDR3 nucleotides are TGTGCCAGCAGCGTAGGACAACAGAACACTGAAGCTTTCTTT. Translated, it gives CASSVGQQNTEAFF. The full variable domain, rest sourced from reference TRBV9 and TRBJ1-1, is DSGVTQTPKHLITATGQRVTLRCSPRSGDLSVYWYQQSLDQGLQFLIQYYNGEERAKGNILERFSAQQFPDLHSELNLSSLELGDSALYFCASSVGQQNTEAFFGQGTRLTVV.

This clone was picked up one time. The chain is built from TRBV4-1 and TRBJ2-7; TRBD2 matches 7 bases. CDR3 size: 15 residues. CDR1 and CDR2 (germline): MGHRA, YSYEKL. Trimming at V came to 1 base and at J to 5 bases, leaving 8 bases not matched to a gene. For the CDR3, the DNA is TGCGCCAGCAGCCAAGGGGGGGGAGGGCTGGACGAGCAGTACTTC. Protein: CASSQGGGGLDEQYF.

The chain couples TRBV7-8 to TRBJ1-6; no clear D. The CDR3 is 15 residues long. Trimming cost V 1 base and J 7 bases, with 11 bases left between them. Germline values: CDR1 SGHVS, CDR2 FQNEAQ. CDR3 DNA sequence: TGTGCCAGCAGCTTAGGCGGACTGACAAATTCACCCCTCCACTTT. Protein sequence: CASSLGGLTNSPLHF.

The chain recombines TRBV7-2 with TRBJ2-7; TRBD2 matches 7 bases. The V gene end was trimmed by 1 base and the J gene end by 2 bases; junction bases not matched to a gene: 14. The CDR3 length is 18 residues. Germline values: CDR1 SGHTA, CDR2 FQGNSA. The CDR3 sequence: CASSLVVLGGSVTYEQYF. In nucleotides, the CDR3 is TGTGCCAGCAGCTTAGTGGTTTTGGGGGGGTCTGTGACCTACGAGCAGTACTTC.

V usage is TRBV19 and J usage is TRBJ2-7; TRBD2 matches 13 bases. V lost 6 bases to trimming and J lost 5 bases; unmatched junction nucleotides: 4. The length of the CDR3 is 14 residues. Germline V gene data show CDR1 as LNHDA and CDR2 as SQIVND (reference sequence). CDR3 coding DNA: TGTGCCAGTAGGCCGGGACTAGCGGGAAACGAGCAGTACTTC. Its translation: CASRPGLAGNEQYF.

This rearrangement joins TRBV5-1 to TRBJ2-7, with 9 bases fitting TRBD1. V gave up 4 bases and J gave up 3 bases; unmatched junction bases: 5. The germline V gene has CDR1 SGHRS and CDR2 YFSETQ. The CDR3 has 14 amino acids. This chain's CDR3 is CASSLDRGDYEQYF. The CDR3 DNA reads TGCGCCAGCAGCCTCGACAGGGGGGACTACGAGCAGTACTTC.

The rearrangement joins TRBV10-2 to TRBJ2-7; the match to TRBD2 covers 7 bases. Germline assignment: CDR1 WSHSY and CDR2 SAAADI. The CDR3 runs 14 residues. V lost 8 bases to trimming and J lost 1 base; unmatched junction nucleotides: 8. In DNA, the CDR3 is TGCGCCAGCGGGGTCGGGGGGAGGTCCTACGAGCAGTACTTC. As protein: CASGVGGRSYEQYF.

The chain links TRBV12-2 to TRBJ2-7; the table assigns TRBD1, which was not confirmed against the DNA. TRBV12-2 constitutes a pseudogene. The CDR3 extends over 13 amino acids. The CDR3 loop reads CASRSGTIYEQYF. CDR3 nucleotides: TGTGCAAGTCGCTCAGGGACAATCTACGAGCAGTACTTC.

V and J are TRBV7-9 and TRBJ2-7, with D unresolved. The CDR3 sequence is 13 residues long. Germline lookup yields CDR1 SEHNR and CDR2 FQNEAQ (reference sequence). V was pared by 1 base and J by 6 bases, with 10 bases between. CDR3: CASSLDPGTEQYF. CDR3 sequence (DNA): TGTGCCAGCAGCTTAGATCCGGGTACCGAGCAGTACTTC.

The chain recombines TRBV4-3 with TRBJ2-7; D uncertain. Germline V gene data show CDR1 as LGHNA and CDR2 as YSLEER. The CDR3 contains 14 residues. Trimming took 0 bases from V and 3 from J, leaving 9 bases between them. DNA for the CDR3: TGCGCCAGCAGCCAAGATTTGGCAGTCTACGAGCAGTACTTC. Translation gives CASSQDLAVYEQYF.

The chain recombines TRBV5-4 with TRBJ2-1; no firm D call. Germline loops: CDR1 SGHNT, CDR2 YYREEE (reference sequence). V was clipped by 1 base and J by 6 bases, with 11 bases between them. CDR3 length: 14 amino acids. Here the CDR3 reads CASSLNIVGNEQFF. CDR3 bases: TGTGCCAGCAGCTTGAATATAGTCGGCAATGAGCAGTTCTTC.

The V gene is TRBV19, the J gene TRBJ1-5; TRBD1 might be the D (6 bases). V lost 7 bases to trimming and J lost 1 base, with 14 bases between them. The CDR3 is 15 amino acids. The germline CDR1 and CDR2 sequences are LNHDA and SQIVND (reference sequence). CDR3 residues: CASTTVQGSNQPQHF. The CDR3, as DNA: TGTGCCAGTACCACGGTCCAGGGGAGCAATCAGCCCCAGCATTTT. The complete variable domain, with remaining parts taken from reference TRBV19 and TRBJ1-5, reads DGGITQSPKYLFRKEGQNVTLSCEQNLNHDAMYWYRQDPGQGLRLIYYSQIVNDFQKGDIAEGYSVSREKKESFPLTVTSAQKNPTAFYLCASTTVQGSNQPQHFGDGTRLSIL.

The chain combines TRBV5-6 with TRBJ2-7, with TRBD1 matching 11 bases. The trim removed 6 bases at V and 7 bases at J, leaving 12 bases unmatched. Germline loops: CDR1 SGHDT, CDR2 YYEEEE. The CDR3 covers 15 residues. CDR3 coding DNA: TGTGCCAGCAACTCCCAAGGACAGGGGGCGAGGGAGCAGTACTTC. This translates into CASNSQGQGAREQYF.

The rearrangement uses TRBV28 and TRBJ2-7, with D possibly being TRBD1 (6 bases). CDR1 MDHEN and CDR2 SYDVKM come from the germline V gene. This CDR3 is built from 15 residues. V was cut by 2 bases and J by 1 base, with 12 bases left in between. The DNA for the CDR3 is TGTGCCAGCAGTTTAGTGGCAGGGGCGTCCTACGAGCAGTACTTC. Translation gives CASSLVAGASYEQYF.

This clone was observed a single time. V usage is TRBV5-1 and J usage is TRBJ2-2; D is possibly TRBD2 (6 bases). V lost 3 bases to trimming and J lost 1 base, with 13 bases between them. CDR1 is SGHRS and CDR2 is YFSETQ in the germline V gene. This CDR3 contains 16 residues. CDR3 protein: CASSYYGRKNTGELFF. The CDR3 nucleotides read TGCGCCAGCAGCTACTACGGGAGAAAGAACACCGGGGAGCTGTTTTTT.

This sequence joins TRBV7-2 and TRBJ2-7, with 8 bases identical to TRBD1. CDR3 size: 14 residues. From germline, CDR1 is SGHTA and CDR2 FQGNSA. V was pared by 8 bases and J by 0 bases, with 6 bases of the junction left unmatched. The CDR3 coding sequence is TGTGCCAGCCAGAGGACAGGGAACTCCTACGAGCAGTACTTC. It specifies CASQRTGNSYEQYF. The whole variable domain, filled in from reference TRBV7-2 and TRBJ2-7, reads GAGVSQSPSNKVTEKGKDVELRCDPISGHTALYWYRQSLGQGLEFLIYFQGNSAPDKSGLPSDRFSAERTGGSVSTLTIQRTQQEDSAVYLCASQRTGNSYEQYFGPGTRLTVT.

The chain has TRBV28 and TRBJ2-1; 10 nucleotides agree with TRBD2. The CDR3 runs to 15 residues. J gave up 5 bases and V 3 bases, and 4 bases lay outside the gene matches. CDR1 MDHEN and CDR2 SYDVKM come from the germline V gene. In nucleotides, the CDR3 is TGTGCCAGCAGTTTGTTTACTAGCGGGAACAATGAGCAGTTCTTC. This codes for CASSLFTSGNNEQFF.

This clone showed up just once. The chain combines TRBV18 with TRBJ2-1; possibly TRBD1 for D (6 bases). The V end was cut by 0 bases, the J end by 5 bases, with 17 bases between. CDR3 length: 17 residues. Germline V lookup: CDR1 KGHSH, CDR2 LQKENI. The CDR3 loop is CASSPPRGHQGDNEQFF. For the CDR3, the DNA is TGTGCCAGCTCACCACCGAGGGGACACCAAGGGGACAATGAGCAGTTCTTC.

The chain links TRBV6-6 to TRBJ2-1; D is possibly TRBD2 (5 bases). Germline lookup yields CDR1 MNHNY and CDR2 SVGAGI (reference sequence). CDR3 length equals 17 residues. Trimming removed 5 bases at V and 8 bases at J, with 25 bases between. The CDR3 loop is CASSPYRSDWESHEQFF. The CDR3 bases are TGTGCCAGCAGTCCTTATAGGTCGGACTGGGAGTCCCATGAGCAGTTCTTC.

The chain employs TRBV5-6 and TRBJ1-1; no reliable D call. Trimming left V 0 bases short and J 1 base short, with 7 bases between. Germline V gene data show CDR1 as SGHDT and CDR2 as YYEEEE. The CDR3 totals 14 residues. This chain's CDR3 is CASSLDNWNTEAFF. The CDR3 bases are TGTGCCAGCAGCTTGGATAACTGGAACACTGAAGCTTTCTTT.

This rearrangement joins TRBV3-1 (or the pseudogene TRBV3-2) to TRBJ2-7, with TRBD1 identical over 10 bases. Germline CDR1 reads LGHDT; CDR2 reads YNNKEL (reference sequence). This CDR3 is 15 amino acids long. With V trimmed by 4 bases and J by 6 bases, 9 bases remained unmatched. In nucleotides, the CDR3 is TGTGCCAGCAGCCCCTCCGGGACAGGGGTGATCGAGCAGTACTTC. This codes for CASSPSGTGVIEQYF.

This chain links TRBV10-1 with TRBJ1-6, with D unresolved. Deletions cut 9 bases from V and 0 bases from J, with 24 bases between. The CDR3 spans 19 residues. Germline lookup yields CDR1 WNHNN and CDR2 SYGVQD (reference sequence). CDR3 in amino acids: CARGYTLSRTSSYNSPLHF. The CDR3 DNA sequence: TGCGCCAGGGGTTATACTTTGTCTAGAACGAGCTCCTATAATTCACCCCTCCACTTT.